Presented here are 28 T cell receptor beta chains from one specimen sequenced in a study of blood T cell repertoires in COVID-19. TCRdb's copy holds only in-frame clones and misses some; the assay was immunoSEQ multiplex PCR. This sample has some 200,000 clones, with 80% to 90% found just once. Sequences were obtained from peripheral blood. Receptor source: a man aged 18 to 29 with active or convalescent COVID-19.

The rearrangement uses TRBV7-3 and TRBJ2-2; TRBD2 agrees at 7 bases. Trimming cost V 5 bases and J 3 bases; bases outside gene matches: 12. Germline CDR1 and CDR2: SGHTA and FQGTGA. The CDR3 loop spans 17 amino acids. CDR3 sequence: CASSPEGRDYYTGELFF. The CDR3 nucleotides are TGTGCCAGCAGCCCGGAGGGCCGGGACTACTACACCGGGGAGCTGTTTTTT.

The chain links TRBV18 to TRBJ1-1; possible D gene TRBD1, 6 bases. The ends were cut back, 4 bases at V and 1 base at J, with 13 bases in the middle. This CDR3 is 15 amino acids long. Germline V gene data show CDR1 as KGHSH and CDR2 as LQKENI. The CDR3 sequence: CASSRRLQGNTEAFF. CDR3 nucleotides: TGTGCCAGCTCACGTCGCCTACAGGGGAACACTGAAGCTTTCTTT.

The chain employs TRBV30 and TRBJ2-3; 8 bases are shared with TRBD2. There are 15 residues in the CDR3. From germline, CDR1 is GTSNPN and CDR2 SVGIG (reference sequence). J was trimmed by 3 bases and V by 0 bases; bases with no gene match: 5. The chain's CDR3 is CAWSVAASGTDTQYF. CDR3 nucleotide sequence: TGTGCCTGGAGTGTAGCGGCTAGCGGGACAGATACGCAGTATTTT.

This chain links TRBV30 with TRBJ2-1; 8 bases are shared with TRBD1. V dropped 5 bases and J dropped 3; count of bases not matched to a gene: 0. Germline loops: CDR1 GTSNPN, CDR2 SVGIG (reference sequence). The CDR3 consists of 12 residues. CDR3 sequence reads: CAWGTGYNEQFF. CDR3 in DNA: TGTGCCTGGGGGACAGGCTACAATGAGCAGTTCTTC.

This clone was observed a single time. This rearrangement joins TRBV30 to TRBJ2-1; 10 positions agree with TRBD1. This CDR3 has 16 residues. Germline values: CDR1 GTSNPN, CDR2 SVGIG (reference sequence). The V and J ends lost 3 bases and 4 bases, in that order; junction bases with no gene match: 9. The chain's CDR3 is CAWSARGQGLYNEQFF. The DNA of the CDR3 is TGTGCCTGGAGCGCACGGGGACAGGGGCTTTACAATGAGCAGTTCTTC.

Of note for this clone: This specimen includes other DNA sequences encoding the same CDR3. The CDR3 spells CASSLVGGGGGNSPLHF. The DNA of the CDR3 is TGTGCCAGCAGCTTAGTTGGTGGGGGGGGTGGTAATTCACCCCTCCACTTT. V and J are TRBV7-2 and TRBJ1-6; the D gene is possibly TRBD1 (5 bases). V gave up 1 base and J gave up 6 bases, with 16 bases separating them. This CDR3 has 17 residues. Germline V gene lookup returns CDR1 SGHTA and CDR2 FQGNSA.

This chain uses TRBV30 with TRBJ1-3, with D unclear. Germline V gene lookup returns CDR1 GTSNPN and CDR2 SVGIG (reference sequence). This CDR3 region has 15 residues. The V end lost 2 bases, the J end lost 3 bases, and 14 bases lay between the germline ends. Here the CDR3 DNA reads TGTGCCTGGAGTTTCTCCTCGGGGTTTGGAAACACCATATATTTT. It is translated as CAWSFSSGFGNTIYF.

In DNA form, the CDR3 reads TGTGCCAGCAGTGAAGGACTGACCTTCTCCTACGAGCAGTACTTC. It encodes CASSEGLTFSYEQYF. V gene TRBV6-1 combines with J gene TRBJ2-7, with no clear D. CDR3 size: 15 residues. Germline CDR1 reads MNHNS; CDR2 reads SASEGT. V gave up 1 base and J gave up 0 bases, with 10 bases separating them.

CDR3 sequence (DNA): TGCAGCGTTGAAGTCCTAGCCCTCTCAACCTACGAGCAGTACTTC. It encodes CSVEVLALSTYEQYF. The genes are TRBV29-1 and TRBJ2-7, with D possibly being TRBD2 (5 bases). The CDR3 sequence is 15 residues long. CDR1 is SQVTM and CDR2 is ANQGSEA in the germline V gene. Trimming stripped 1 base from V and 2 bases from J, with 15 bases between.

This clone was seen a handful of times. V gene TRBV2 combines with J gene TRBJ1-1; 12 nucleotides line up with TRBD1. This CDR3 is built from 15 residues. V was pared by 6 bases and J by 6 bases, with 8 bases of the junction left unmatched. In germline, CDR1 is SNHLY, CDR2 FYNNEI. The CDR3, as DNA: TGTGCCAGCAGGAATTCGGGACAGGGGGCCCCTGAAGCTTTCTTT. It translates to CASRNSGQGAPEAFF.

The chain carries TRBV7-2 and TRBJ1-5; D possibly corresponds to TRBD1 (5 bases). This CDR3 region has 16 residues. Deletions cut 1 base from V and 1 base from J, with 11 bases between. Germline V lookup: CDR1 SGHTA, CDR2 FQGNSA. The CDR3 DNA is TGTGCCAGCAGCTTAGTGGGGACTGAAAGCAATCAGCCCCAGCATTTT. This gives the protein CASSLVGTESNQPQHF.

This chain connects TRBV6-5 to TRBJ2-2; TRBD2 aligns across 7 bases. J gave up 4 bases and V 0 bases, and 2 bases lay outside the gene matches. There are 15 residues in the CDR3. CDR1 and CDR2 (germline): MNHEY, SVGAGI. This CDR3 reads CASSYSAGVTGELFF. The CDR3 DNA sequence: TGTGCCAGCAGTTACTCGGCGGGAGTCACCGGGGAGCTGTTTTTT.

The chain has TRBV19 and TRBJ1-1; no clear D gene. Trimming cost V 5 bases and J 1 base, with 8 bases left between them. The CDR3 is 13 residues long. Germline lookup yields CDR1 LNHDA and CDR2 SQIVND (reference sequence). CDR3 in amino acids: CASSDTENTEAFF. For the CDR3, the DNA is TGTGCCAGTAGTGACACAGAGAACACTGAAGCTTTCTTT. Variable domain in full (rest from reference TRBV19 and TRBJ1-1): DGGITQSPKYLFRKEGQNVTLSCEQNLNHDAMYWYRQDPGQGLRLIYYSQIVNDFQKGDIAEGYSVSREKKESFPLTVTSAQKNPTAFYLCASSDTENTEAFFGQGTRLTVV.

The rearrangement uses TRBV12-5 and TRBJ2-1; TRBD1 agrees at 9 bases. V dropped 1 base and J dropped 9; count of bases not matched to a gene: 4. The CDR3 runs 14 residues. The germline CDR1 and CDR2 sequences are LGHNT and FRNRAP. The CDR3, as DNA: TGTGCTAGTGGTTTGGGACAGGGGGTCGGTGAGCAGTTCTTC. Protein sequence: CASGLGQGVGEQFF.

V usage is TRBV5-1 and J usage is TRBJ1-3; 7 nucleotides align to TRBD1. Germline V gene data show CDR1 as SGHRS and CDR2 as YFSETQ. Germline trimming cut 5 bases from V and 0 bases from J; bases unmatched to any gene: 8. The CDR3 has 16 residues. The CDR3 loop is CASSLTTGDSGNTIYF. The CDR3 nucleotides read TGCGCCAGCAGTTTGACCACAGGGGACTCTGGAAACACCATATATTTT.

The chain is built from TRBV4-2 and TRBJ2-3; D not resolved. The germline V gene has CDR1 LGHNA and CDR2 YNFKEQ. The CDR3 spans 12 residues. V was pared by 4 bases and J by 4 bases, with 6 bases between. The DNA of the CDR3 is TGTGCCAGCAGCCCCTCTTCAGATACGCAGTATTTT. Protein: CASSPSSDTQYF.

J is TRBJ1-4 and V is TRBV19, with TRBD1 identical over 8 bases. The germline CDR1 and CDR2 sequences are LNHDA and SQIVND (reference sequence). The CDR3 totals 14 residues. V was pared by 7 bases and J by 3 bases, with 4 bases of the junction left unmatched. CDR3 loop: CASTVTGANEKLFF. In DNA, the CDR3 is TGTGCCAGTACCGTGACAGGGGCTAATGAAAAACTGTTTTTT.

V is TRBV6-5 and J is TRBJ1-6; 7 bases are shared with TRBD1. The V and J ends lost 7 bases and 6 bases, in that order; junction bases with no gene match: 3. This CDR3 contains 13 residues. The germline V gene has CDR1 MNHEY and CDR2 SVGAGI. The CDR3 nucleotides read TGTGCCAGCACCCGGGACAGTAATTCACCCCTCCACTTT. Amino acid sequence: CASTRDSNSPLHF.

The chain recombines TRBV13 with TRBJ1-6; 8 positions agree with TRBD1. The CDR3 contains 14 residues. V gave up 5 bases and J gave up 6 bases; unmatched junction bases: 3. Germline CDR1 and CDR2: PRHDT and FYEKMQ (reference sequence). Here the CDR3 DNA reads TGTGCCAGCAGCACGGGACAGGTTAATTCACCCCTCCACTTT. Translated, it gives CASSTGQVNSPLHF.

This chain joins TRBV6-5 and TRBJ2-1; TRBD2 agrees at 10 bases. From germline, CDR1 is MNHEY and CDR2 SVGAGI. V was pared by 6 bases and J by 12 bases, with 8 bases of the junction left unmatched. The CDR3 runs to 13 residues. DNA of the CDR3: TGTGCCAGCAGCGCTAGCGGGAGCCGTGGGCAGTTCTTC. It specifies CASSASGSRGQFF.

The CDR3 is CASSTMGAVDTQYF. CDR3 DNA: TGTGCCAGTAGTACCATGGGAGCGGTGGATACGCAGTATTTT. V is TRBV19 and J is TRBJ2-3; possibly TRBD2 for D (5 bases). Trimming shortened V by 4 bases and J by 6 bases, and 14 bases separated the two germline ends. The length of the CDR3 is 14 residues. Germline assignment: CDR1 LNHDA and CDR2 SQIVND (reference sequence).

The rearrangement uses TRBV6-6 and TRBJ1-6, with 10 bases that match TRBD1. The length of the CDR3 is 16 residues. CDR1 is MNHNY and CDR2 is SVGAGI in the germline V gene (reference sequence). The V gene end was trimmed by 6 bases and the J gene end by 6 bases; junction bases not matched to a gene: 8. Here the CDR3 DNA reads TGTGCCAGCAGGGTCCCGGGACAGGGGCGTAATTCACCCCTCCACTTT. It yields the protein CASRVPGQGRNSPLHF.

The chain employs TRBV7-9 and TRBJ1-1; D remains unclear. Between the trimmed V and J ends, which lost 5 bases and 3 bases, there was a span of 16 bases. Germline V gene data show CDR1 as SEHNR and CDR2 as FQNEAQ (reference sequence). The CDR3 runs 15 residues. CDR3 nucleotide sequence: TGTGCCAGCAGCCCAAGTCTCGGAGGAGACACTGAAGCTTTCTTT. It specifies CASSPSLGGDTEAFF. The variable domain in full, with the rest retrieved from reference TRBV7-9 and TRBJ1-1, is DTGVSQNPRHKITKRGQNVTFRCDPISEHNRLYWYRQTLGQGPEFLTYFQNEAQLEKSRLLSDRFSAERPKGSFSTLEIQRTEQGDSAMYLCASSPSLGGDTEAFFGQGTRLTVV.

V gene TRBV3-1 (or the pseudogene TRBV3-2) combines with J gene TRBJ1-1, with D possibly TRBD1 on 5 matching bases. V was shortened by 0 bases and J by 0 bases, with 11 bases between the two germline ends. The CDR3 has 16 residues. The germline V gene has CDR1 LGHDT and CDR2 YNNKEL (reference sequence). The CDR3 protein is CASSQDRRGMNTEAFF. In nucleotides, the CDR3 is TGTGCCAGCAGCCAAGATCGTAGGGGAATGAACACTGAAGCTTTCTTT.

The rearrangement uses TRBV30 and TRBJ1-2; no firm D call. CDR1 is GTSNPN, CDR2 SVGIG, per germline (reference sequence). V was shortened by 2 bases and J by 4 bases, with 14 bases between the two germline ends. This CDR3 is 14 amino acids long. The CDR3 is CAWSPGPSVYGYTF. The CDR3 region has the DNA TGTGCCTGGAGTCCGGGTCCGAGTGTCTATGGCTACACCTTC. Supplemented by reference TRBV30 and TRBJ1-2, the full variable domain reads SQTIHQWPATLVQPVGSPLSLECTVEGTSNPNLYWYRQAAGRGLQLLFYSVGIGQISSEVPQNLSASRPQDRQFILSSKKLLLSDSGFYLCAWSPGPSVYGYTFGSGTRLTVV.

The chain combines TRBV7-2 with TRBJ2-1; 8 nucleotides line up with TRBD1. Losses at the gene ends were 1 base for V and 4 bases for J; bases not matched to a gene: 6. The CDR3 contains 16 residues. Germline lookup yields CDR1 SGHTA and CDR2 FQGNSA. The CDR3 here is CASSLGNRGTYNEQFF. The DNA of the CDR3 is TGTGCCAGCAGCTTAGGGAACAGGGGGACTTACAATGAGCAGTTCTTC.

The chain couples TRBV5-4 to TRBJ2-1; a possible D gene is TRBD2 (5 bases). V was trimmed by 0 bases and J by 4 bases, leaving 11 bases between them. CDR1 is SGHNT and CDR2 is YYREEE in the germline V gene (reference sequence). The CDR3 has 15 amino acids. CDR3 amino acids: CASSLVRGMYNEQFF. The CDR3 DNA reads as TGTGCCAGCAGCTTGGTAAGAGGGATGTACAATGAGCAGTTCTTC.

This clone was seen only once. The chain combines TRBV11-2 with TRBJ1-1; D remains ambiguous. Germline assignment: CDR1 SGHAT and CDR2 FQNNGV. This CDR3 is 14 amino acids long. The V end lost 0 bases, the J end lost 6 bases, and 11 bases lay between the germline ends. CDR3 in DNA: TGTGCCAGCAGCTTAGAAGTAGTCCCGGCTGAAGCTTTCTTT. Its translation: CASSLEVVPAEAFF.